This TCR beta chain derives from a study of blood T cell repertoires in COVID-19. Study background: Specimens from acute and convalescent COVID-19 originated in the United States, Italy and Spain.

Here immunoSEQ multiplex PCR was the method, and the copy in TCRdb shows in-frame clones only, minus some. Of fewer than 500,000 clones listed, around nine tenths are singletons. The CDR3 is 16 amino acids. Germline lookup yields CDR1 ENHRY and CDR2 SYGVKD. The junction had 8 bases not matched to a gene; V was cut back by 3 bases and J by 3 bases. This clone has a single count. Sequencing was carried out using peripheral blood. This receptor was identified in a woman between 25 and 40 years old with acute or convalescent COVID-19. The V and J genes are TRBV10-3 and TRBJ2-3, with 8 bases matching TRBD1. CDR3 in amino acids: CAISDLTGEATDTQYF. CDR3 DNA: TGTGCCATCAGTGACCTGACAGGGGAAGCGACAGATACGCAGTATTTT.